This is a list of T cell receptor beta chains from one sample in a study of blood T cells in healthy people across ages. TCRdb reprocessed the 5' RACE reads via MiXCR and lists one record per CDR3 protein. Of 920,000 or so distinct CDR3 sequences in the sample, more than 35% are singletons; the top ten hold 18%. The material sequenced was blood. These receptors all stem from a woman aged 60-70 years in good health. Each CDR3 is given with its conserved first and last residue. Fields, in order: D gene, J gene, V gene, clone size, CDR3 DNA, CDR3 protein. The D gene is left open where the match is weak. Where a row states a size, it is once, few, many or the class of an expanded clone; other rows omit it.

>.|TRBJ2-3|TRBV29-1|few
TGCAGCGTTTTTGTTGTTTCAGATACGCAGTATTTT
CSVFVVSDTQYF
>TRBD2|TRBJ2-1|TRBV11-2|once
TGTGCCAGCAGCCAGGGAGCGGGAGGTGTTTACAATGAGCAGTTCTTC
CASSQGAGGVYNEQFF
>TRBD2|TRBJ2-5|TRBV27|few
TGTGCCAGCAGTTTATTAGCGGGAGGACGAGAGACCCAGTACTTC
CASSLLAGGRETQYF
>.|TRBJ1-5|TRBV10-3|.
TGTGCCATCAGTGAGGTAGCAGGGAACAATCAGCCCCAGCATTTT
CAISEVAGNNQPQHF
>.|TRBJ2-3|TRBV2|.
TGTGCCAGCAGGAGAGCTCTGCTGGATACGCAGTATTTT
CASRRALLDTQYF
>TRBD2|TRBJ2-1|TRBV15|.
TGTGCCACCAGCAGCGATCTGACTAGCGGGCTTGATGAGCAGTTCTTC
CATSSDLTSGLDEQFF
>.|TRBJ2-1|TRBV27|.
TGTGCCAGCAGTTTAGTCCCGGATGAGCGCAATGAGCAGTTCTTC
CASSLVPDERNEQFF
>TRBD1|TRBJ1-2|TRBV28|few
TGTGCCAGCAGCTCCCCCCGACAGGGGAACTATGGCTACACCTTC
CASSSPRQGNYGYTF
>.|TRBJ1-2|TRBV7-9|few
TGTGCCAGCAGTCGAGGGATGGGATTCTATGGCTACACCTTC
CASSRGMGFYGYTF
>.|TRBJ2-5|TRBV2|.
TGTGCCAGCAGTGTTTCGAGCATAGGAAAGACCCAGTACTTC
CASSVSSIGKTQYF
>.|TRBJ1-5|TRBV11-2|.
TGTACCAGCAGCTTAAATATGGATCAGCCCCAGCATTTT
CTSSLNMDQPQHF
>.|TRBJ2-1|TRBV24-1|few
TGTGCCACCAGTCACCAAACAGGGTCTGGTGAGCAGTTCTTC
CATSHQTGSGEQFF
>TRBD1|TRBJ2-1|TRBV5-6|few
TGTGCCAGCAGCTTGGACATGACAGGGTCATACAATGAGCAGTTCTTC
CASSLDMTGSYNEQFF
>.|TRBJ2-7|TRBV7-2|.
TGTGCCAGCAGCTTATGGCCAGCGGATGGGGGTGACGAGCAGTACTTC
CASSLWPADGGDEQYF
>.|TRBJ2-3|TRBV5-1|few
TGCGCCAGCAGCTTGGCCCCGGGATCAGATACGCAGTATTTT
CASSLAPGSDTQYF
>TRBD2|TRBJ2-1|TRBV6-5|few
TGTGCCAGCAGACCGGGACTAGCGGGCACCACGCAGTTCTTC
CASRPGLAGTTQFF
>TRBD1|TRBJ2-5|TRBV5-1|.
TGCGCCAGCAGCCGCTCCGGGACAGGGCCGGAGACCCAGTACTTC
CASSRSGTGPETQYF
>TRBD2|TRBJ2-7|TRBV5-1|.
TGCGCCAGCAGCTTGGAGGCGGCGGGAGACGAGCAGTACTTC
CASSLEAAGDEQYF
>.|TRBJ2-2|TRBV27|.
TGTGCCAGCAGCCGTACCTCGCCCCCTTTAAACACCGGGGAGCTGTTTTTT
CASSRTSPPLNTGELFF
>.|TRBJ2-2|TRBV11-2|.
TGTGCCAGCAGCTTGCAGTTTAGCTGGAACACCGGGGAGCTGTTTTTT
CASSLQFSWNTGELFF
>.|TRBJ2-7|TRBV29-1|.
TGCAGCGTGAGGGTCAGGGGTGTTGTGAATGAGCAGTACTTC
CSVRVRGVVNEQYF
>TRBD1|TRBJ2-7|TRBV20-1|few
TGCAGTACCGGACAGGGCTCCTACGAGCAGTACTTC
CSTGQGSYEQYF
>TRBD2|TRBJ2-1|TRBV5-1|.
TGCGCCAGCGGGGCCGGGACTAGCGGGAGAAATGAGCAGTTCTTC
CASGAGTSGRNEQFF
>TRBD1|TRBJ2-7|TRBV6-2/TRBV6-3|.
TGTGCCAGCAGTCCAAAACCGCGACAGGGGGTTACCTACGAGCAGTACTTC
CASSPKPRQGVTYEQYF
>.|TRBJ1-2|TRBV20-1|few
TGCAGTGCTAGAGATCGCAGGGACCATGGCTACACCTTC
CSARDRRDHGYTF
>.|TRBJ1-3|TRBV20-1|.
TGCAGTGCTGTGGACAGAAGCTCTGAAAACACCATATATTTT
CSAVDRSSENTIYF
>.|TRBJ2-3|TRBV7-2|.
TGTGCCAGTAGCTTACTCCGGGGGACCCTCACAGATACGCAGTATTTT
CASSLLRGTLTDTQYF
>TRBD2|TRBJ2-1|TRBV5-4|.
TGTGCCAGCGGCGTGGCGGGAGGGATTAATGAGCAGTTCTTC
CASGVAGGINEQFF
>.|TRBJ2-5|TRBV20-1|.
TGCAGTGCAACAGGGACTGCCGGGACCCAGTACTTC
CSATGTAGTQYF
>TRBD1|TRBJ1-1|TRBV10-3|.
TGTGCCATCAGTGAGGTTGGACAGGAGGGTGAATATGCTTTCTTT
CAISEVGQEGEYAFF
>.|TRBJ2-6|TRBV6-1|once
TGTGCCAGCAGCCCCATCGGTGGGAGAGGGGCCAACGTCCTGACTTTC
CASSPIGGRGANVLTF
>TRBD1|TRBJ2-7|TRBV11-1|few
TGTGCCAGCAGTTTATACAGGGGCACCTACGAGCAGTACTTC
CASSLYRGTYEQYF
>.|TRBJ2-3|TRBV7-4|.
TGTGCCAGCAGCGTAGGCCCATGCACAGATACGCAGTATTTT
CASSVGPCTDTQYF
>.|TRBJ1-2|TRBV5-6|.
TGTGCCAGCAGCCCCGGTGGACAGACTAACTATGGCTACACCTTC
CASSPGGQTNYGYTF
>.|TRBJ2-3|TRBV12-3/TRBV12-4|few
TGTGCCACTGCTGGGGGAAGCACAGATACGCAGTATTTT
CATAGGSTDTQYF
>TRBD1|TRBJ1-6|TRBV7-2|.
TGTGCCAGCAGCTTAGGGGGACAGGGTTCCAATTCACCCCTCCACTTT
CASSLGGQGSNSPLHF
>.|TRBJ2-7|TRBV10-3|.
TGTGCCATCAGGGAGTCAGGGGCCGAGCAGTACTTC
CAIRESGAEQYF
>.|TRBJ2-5|TRBV5-1|.
TGCGCCAGCAGCTTGTCCAGTCCTGTACAAGAGACCCAGTACTTC
CASSLSSPVQETQYF
>.|TRBJ2-7|TRBV3-1|.
TGTGCCAGCAGCCCGGGACTGGCGGTAGCTTACGAGCAGTACTTC
CASSPGLAVAYEQYF
>TRBD1|TRBJ1-2|TRBV7-6|.
TGTGCCAGCAGCTTAGGAGCTGAGGGGAACAGGGGCTATGGCTACACCTTC
CASSLGAEGNRGYGYTF
>.|TRBJ2-5|TRBV5-1|.
TGCGCCAGCAGCAACCCGCCGGCGACTGGGCAGTACTTC
CASSNPPATGQYF
>.|TRBJ2-3|TRBV6-5|.
TGTGCCAGCAGTTACTCGAAAGAGAGGAAGCGGTTCAGAGGACCAGATACGCAGTATTTT
CASSYSKERKRFRGPDTQYF
>TRBD1|TRBJ2-2|TRBV24-1|.
TGTGCCACCATTACCTTGGACAGGGCCCAACCCCAAGAGCTGTTTTTT
CATITLDRAQPQELFF
>TRBD2|TRBJ2-3|TRBV5-6|.
TGTGCCAGCAGCTTGGTAGTAGCGGGCACAGAGACGCAGTATTTT
CASSLVVAGTETQYF